This TCR beta chain came from a study of T cells in Graves' hyperthyroidism and ophthalmopathy. Across the study: Peripheral blood was acquired at first diagnosis, ahead of any therapy whatsoever.

TCR beta CDR3 regions were amplified from RNA. HTBI primers were the set used in a first-round RT-PCR of the TCR CDR3. TCRdb ran MiXCR on the multiplex PCR reads and lists one entry per CDR3 protein. The sample has 500,000 to 550,000 distinct CDR3 sequences; less than 25% are singletons. This clonotype was detected many times. V lost 3 bases and J lost 7, with 19 bases in between. The CDR3 consists of 14 residues. CDR1 is DFQATT, CDR2 SNEGSKA, per germline (reference sequence). Uncontrolled infection, other autoimmune disease, pregnancy or lactation led to exclusion. The sequencing input was blood. The V call is TRBV20-1, the J call TRBJ2-7; a weak D match, TRBD2 (7 bases). The sequence was collected from a man aged 18 to 30 with Graves' hyperthyroidism. This CDR3 is CSARRGQGRAEQYF. As DNA, the CDR3 is TGCAGTGCTAGGAGAGGGCAGGGGAGGGCAGAGCAGTACTTC.